Listed below are T cell receptor beta chains from one sample, sequenced in a study of human T cells and chemical hapten exposure. TCRdb re-called the RACE reads through MiXCR, storing one row per CDR3 protein. The table includes about 120,000 distinct CDR3 sequences, roughly 13% detected once. The sequences come from whole blood, collected in connection with sensitization to the hapten diphenylcyclopropenone (DPC). Receptors were obtained from a woman in her late teens or twenties with alopecia areata. Some clones in this sample may be carry-over from other donors' samples. Each CDR3 is given with its conserved first and last residue. A D gene is named only where the DNA matches it firmly. Clone size is given for some rows only: seen once, a few or many times, or a class if the clone is expanded.

j_call d_call clone_size v_call cdr3_aa cdr3_nt
TRBJ1-3 . many TRBV7-2 CASSSFDYSFSGNTIYF TGTGCCAGCAGCTCTTTTGACTACAGCTTTTCTGGAAACACCATATATTTT
TRBJ1-4 . . TRBV7-2 CASSFLAQNEKLFF TGTGCCAGCAGCTTTTTGGCCCAAAATGAAAAACTGTTTTTT
TRBJ1-2 TRBD1 . TRBV6-5 CASSRAGQGDFYGYTF TGTGCCAGCAGTCGGGCCGGACAGGGGGATTTCTATGGCTACACCTTC
TRBJ2-7 . . TRBV7-2 CASRKGYEQYF TGTGCCAGCAGGAAGGGCTACGAGCAGTACTTC
TRBJ1-4 . few TRBV9 CASSGGSGVNEKLFF TGTGCCAGCAGCGGAGGGTCCGGGGTTAATGAAAAACTGTTTTTT
TRBJ2-7 TRBD1 many TRBV7-2 CASSETGSHEQYF TGTGCCAGCAGCGAGACAGGGTCCCACGAGCAGTACTTC
TRBJ1-1 . few TRBV14 CASSQGAGSRAFF TGTGCCAGCAGCCAAGGCGCAGGAAGTCGAGCTTTCTTT
TRBJ2-1 TRBD2 . TRBV4-3 CASSLTLAGGPYNEQFF TGCGCCAGCAGCCTAACCTTAGCGGGGGGGCCTTACAATGAGCAGTTCTTC
TRBJ1-1 . few TRBV5-4 CASSLGNRAAQVSTEAFF TGTGCCAGCAGCTTGGGTAACCGTGCAGCCCAAGTAAGCACTGAAGCTTTCTTT
TRBJ1-5 . few TRBV11-2 CASSLDLGNQPQHF TGTGCCAGCAGCTTAGATTTGGGGAATCAGCCCCAGCATTTT
TRBJ2-3 . . TRBV20-1 CSARDATNPGDTQYF TGCAGTGCTAGAGATGCCACTAACCCGGGAGATACGCAGTATTTT
TRBJ2-5 TRBD1 . TRBV5-4 CASSFSGTGVTQYF TGTGCCAGCAGCTTTTCCGGGACAGGGGTGACCCAGTACTTC
TRBJ2-7 . . TRBV11-2 CASSLAPPSARISYEQYF TGTGCCAGCAGCTTAGCTCCCCCGTCGGCCCGGATCTCCTACGAGCAGTACTTC
TRBJ1-5 . many TRBV20-1 CSARVGSSNQPQHF TGCAGTGCTAGAGTCGGGTCCAGCAATCAGCCCCAGCATTTT
TRBJ2-7 TRBD2 few TRBV9 CASSAKGLAVTYEQYF TGTGCCAGCAGCGCTAAAGGGCTAGCGGTCACCTACGAGCAGTACTTC
TRBJ2-1 TRBD2 few TRBV29-1 CSVLRLAGAYNEQFF TGCAGCGTGCTGCGACTAGCGGGGGCCTACAATGAGCAGTTCTTC